What follows are 4 T cell receptor beta chains derived from one specimen sequenced in a study of blood T cell repertoires in COVID-19. Produced via immunoSEQ multiplex PCR; TCRdb's table is partial and in-frame only. The sample has roughly 87,000 clones; more than 85% are singletons. The sequenced sample was peripheral blood. These receptors all stem from a man in his forties with acute or convalescent COVID-19.

The chain links TRBV4-1 to TRBJ1-6; 8 bases match TRBD1. CDR3 length: 16 residues. Looked up from germline, CDR1 is MGHRA and CDR2 is YSYEKL. After removal of 0 bases from V and 7 bases from J, the junction contained 5 bases not matched to a gene. The CDR3 coding sequence is TGCGCCAGCAGCCAAGAGGTGGGACAGGAAAATTCACCCCTCCACTTT. Protein: CASSQEVGQENSPLHF.

The V and J genes are TRBV2 and TRBJ2-3; weak D call: TRBD2 (6 bases). V was cut by 5 bases and J by 1 base, with 10 bases left in between. Germline-derived CDR1 and CDR2 are SNHLY and FYNNEI. This CDR3 contains 14 residues. The CDR3 region has the DNA TGTGCCAGCAGTCTAGCGAAGGGCACAGATACGCAGTATTTT. Amino acid sequence: CASSLAKGTDTQYF.

V and J are TRBV18 and TRBJ1-2, with no clear D. The CDR3 runs to 15 residues. V gave up 1 base and J gave up 4 bases, with 13 bases separating them. The germline V gene has CDR1 KGHSH and CDR2 LQKENI. CDR3 protein: CASSPRQDWAYGYTF. Here the CDR3 DNA reads TGTGCCAGCTCACCACGGCAGGATTGGGCCTATGGCTACACCTTC.

In its sample, this clone was seen a few times. This rearrangement joins TRBV7-8 to TRBJ1-5; D gene ambiguous. The CDR3 has 15 amino acids. Trimming shortened V by 5 bases and J by 6 bases, and 17 bases separated the two germline ends. The germline V gene has CDR1 SGHVS and CDR2 FQNEAQ. The CDR3 nucleotides are TGTGCCAGCAGCCTCCGACGGGAGGGTAGTCAGCCCCAGCATTTT. It yields the protein CASSLRREGSQPQHF.